These T cell receptor beta chains were read from a single sample in a study of blood T cell repertoires in COVID-19. Sequencing used immunoSEQ multiplex PCR; TCRdb keeps in-frame clones, though not all of them. The table has 200,000 to 300,000 clones, under 85% seen once. Sequenced sample: peripheral blood. The receptors shown here come from a human donor in a cohort sampled during active COVID-19. The CDR3 runs from the conserved cysteine through the conserved F or W. D genes are given only for firm matches. Only part of the rows carry a size: once, few, many, or a class if the clone is expanded.

J: TRBJ2-3; V: TRBV5-4; size: NA; D: NA; DNA: TGTGCCAGCAGCCCGGCCCGCACAGATGGTACGCAGTATTTT; CDR3: CASSPARTDGTQYF
J: TRBJ2-5; V: TRBV5-8; size: NA; D: TRBD2; DNA: TGTGCCAGCAGCAGAGGACTAGCGGGAGAGACCCAGTACTTC; CDR3: CASSRGLAGETQYF
J: TRBJ1-3; V: TRBV4-1; size: NA; D: TRBD1; DNA: TGCGCCAGCAGCCAGGCCGGGACAGGGAATAGGAACACCATATATTTT; CDR3: CASSQAGTGNRNTIYF
J: TRBJ2-2; V: TRBV7-9; size: NA; D: TRBD2; DNA: TGTGCCAGCAGCTACCAGACTAGCGGGGGGGCCGAGGCCGGGGAGCTGTTTTTT; CDR3: CASSYQTSGGAEAGELFF
J: TRBJ2-7; V: TRBV29-1; size: NA; D: TRBD2; DNA: TGCAGCGTTGCCTCGGGACTAGATTCTTACGAGCAGTACTTC; CDR3: CSVASGLDSYEQYF
J: TRBJ1-1; V: TRBV6-4; size: NA; D: TRBD1; DNA: TGTGCCAGCAGGGAAGGGGGCACCACTGAAGCTTTCTTT; CDR3: CASREGGTTEAFF
J: TRBJ2-3; V: TRBV2; size: NA; D: NA; DNA: TGTGCCAGCACGGGAGATACGCAGTATTTT; CDR3: CASTGDTQYF
J: TRBJ1-1; V: TRBV7-6; size: NA; D: TRBD1; DNA: TGTGCCAGCAGCTTATTTCCCAGGGGGCGAGGCGCTGAAGCTTTCTTT; CDR3: CASSLFPRGRGAEAFF
J: TRBJ2-1; V: TRBV6-5; size: NA; D: NA; DNA: TGTGCCAGCAGTTACCGACATCCCCGGGGCAATGAGCAGTTCTTC; CDR3: CASSYRHPRGNEQFF
J: TRBJ2-2; V: TRBV3-1/TRBV3-2; size: NA; D: TRBD2; DNA: TGTGCCAGCAGCCAAGGACTAGCGGGGGCCCGGTTTTCAGTCGCCGGGGAGCTGTTTTTT; CDR3: CASSQGLAGARFSVAGELFF
J: TRBJ2-6; V: TRBV4-2; size: few; D: NA; DNA: TGTGCCAGCAGCCCCAGGGGAGAAAGTGGGGCCAACGTCCTGACTTTC; CDR3: CASSPRGESGANVLTF
J: TRBJ1-1; V: TRBV27; size: NA; D: NA; DNA: TGTGCCAGCAGGTCTAACACTGAAGCTTTCTTT; CDR3: CASRSNTEAFF
J: TRBJ1-4; V: TRBV5-1; size: NA; D: TRBD1; DNA: TGCGCCAGCAGCCCGGGGTGGGTCAGGGGGCGAGCTAATGAAAAACTGTTTTTT; CDR3: CASSPGWVRGRANEKLFF
J: TRBJ1-1; V: TRBV5-1; size: NA; D: NA; DNA: TGCGCCAGCAGCCTGACGGGGACTGAAGCTTTCTTT; CDR3: CASSLTGTEAFF
J: TRBJ2-5; V: TRBV5-1; size: NA; D: NA; DNA: TGCGCCAGCAGCCCGTTCAGGGGCGAAGAGACCCAGTACTTC; CDR3: CASSPFRGEETQYF
J: TRBJ2-4; V: TRBV24-1; size: NA; D: NA; DNA: TGTGCCACCAGTGATGGAGACGAACACATTCAGTACTTC; CDR3: CATSDGDEHIQYF
J: TRBJ2-7; V: TRBV5-6; size: NA; D: NA; DNA: TGTGCCAGCAGCTTGTATTCAGGGGTCCACGAGCAGTACTTC; CDR3: CASSLYSGVHEQYF
J: TRBJ2-3; V: TRBV12-3/TRBV12-4; size: NA; D: NA; DNA: TGTGCCAGCAGTGGTAGCGTAAATACGCAGTATTTT; CDR3: CASSGSVNTQYF
J: TRBJ2-1; V: TRBV2; size: few; D: TRBD2; DNA: TGTGCCAGCAGTGAAGCGGGGGGGGAGGTGGCAAATGAGCAGTTCTTC; CDR3: CASSEAGGEVANEQFF
J: TRBJ2-2; V: TRBV24-1; size: few; D: TRBD2; DNA: TGTGCCACCAGTCGGTCTAGCGGGGTTTCCGGGGAGCTGTTTTTT; CDR3: CATSRSSGVSGELFF
J: TRBJ1-6; V: TRBV6-2/TRBV6-3; size: NA; D: TRBD1; DNA: TGTGCCAGCAGCAGACAGGGGGATAATTCACCCCTCCACTTT; CDR3: CASSRQGDNSPLHF
J: TRBJ1-1; V: TRBV25-1; size: NA; D: NA; DNA: TGTGCCAGCAGTAAGACAGGGAACACTGAAGCTTTCTTT; CDR3: CASSKTGNTEAFF
J: TRBJ1-5; V: TRBV15; size: NA; D: TRBD1; DNA: TGTGCCACCAGCAGTCGCCAGGGGGCTTTGAGTAATCAGCCCCAGCATTTT; CDR3: CATSSRQGALSNQPQHF
J: TRBJ1-4; V: TRBV6-5; size: NA; D: NA; DNA: TGTGCCAGCACCAACTCGGGGGGGAATGAAAAACTGTTTTTT; CDR3: CASTNSGGNEKLFF
J: TRBJ2-5; V: TRBV14; size: NA; D: NA; DNA: TGTGCCAGCAGCCATTATAAAAGCGGGCGACAAGAGACCCAGTACTTC; CDR3: CASSHYKSGRQETQYF
J: TRBJ2-2; V: TRBV11-1; size: NA; D: NA; DNA: TGTGCCAGCAGTCGCGGATGGGTGGTAGGAACCGGGGAGCTGTTTTTT; CDR3: CASSRGWVVGTGELFF
J: TRBJ2-1; V: TRBV30; size: NA; D: NA; DNA: TGTGCCTGGAGTGCGGACTATTACAATGAGCAGTTCTTC; CDR3: CAWSADYYNEQFF
J: TRBJ2-5; V: TRBV28; size: NA; D: NA; DNA: TGTGCCAGCAGCTCCCTCGCGGCGGCTTCTAGGGAGACCCAGTACTTC; CDR3: CASSSLAAASRETQYF
J: TRBJ1-5; V: TRBV7-2; size: NA; D: NA; DNA: TGTGCCAGCAGCCTGGCCAGGGCTGTAGGTCAGCCCCAGCATTTT; CDR3: CASSLARAVGQPQHF
J: TRBJ1-5; V: TRBV7-9; size: NA; D: NA; DNA: TGTGCCAGCAGCTTCCGGGAAAATCAGCCCCAGCATTTT; CDR3: CASSFRENQPQHF
J: TRBJ1-6; V: TRBV28; size: NA; D: TRBD1; DNA: TGTGCCAGCGTACAGGGGATTGATTCACCCCTCCACTTT; CDR3: CASVQGIDSPLHF
J: TRBJ1-5; V: TRBV19; size: NA; D: NA; DNA: TGTGCCAGTAGTTTTGGGGCAAATCAGCCCCAGCATTTT; CDR3: CASSFGANQPQHF
J: TRBJ1-2; V: TRBV2; size: NA; D: NA; DNA: TGTGCCAGCAGTTCAGACACAATCTATGGCTACACCTTC; CDR3: CASSSDTIYGYTF
J: TRBJ1-1; V: TRBV4-1; size: NA; D: TRBD1; DNA: TGCGCCAGCAGCCTTAGACCGGGACAGGGCGCTGAAGCTTTCTTT; CDR3: CASSLRPGQGAEAFF
J: TRBJ1-1; V: TRBV28; size: NA; D: TRBD1; DNA: TGTGCCAGCAGTACAGGGGACCTCCCAGCTTTCTTT; CDR3: CASSTGDLPAFF
J: TRBJ2-3; V: TRBV9; size: NA; D: TRBD1; DNA: TGTGCCAGCAGCGTAGCTACAGGGGACAGGGAAGGAGTGGATACGCAGTATTTT; CDR3: CASSVATGDREGVDTQYF